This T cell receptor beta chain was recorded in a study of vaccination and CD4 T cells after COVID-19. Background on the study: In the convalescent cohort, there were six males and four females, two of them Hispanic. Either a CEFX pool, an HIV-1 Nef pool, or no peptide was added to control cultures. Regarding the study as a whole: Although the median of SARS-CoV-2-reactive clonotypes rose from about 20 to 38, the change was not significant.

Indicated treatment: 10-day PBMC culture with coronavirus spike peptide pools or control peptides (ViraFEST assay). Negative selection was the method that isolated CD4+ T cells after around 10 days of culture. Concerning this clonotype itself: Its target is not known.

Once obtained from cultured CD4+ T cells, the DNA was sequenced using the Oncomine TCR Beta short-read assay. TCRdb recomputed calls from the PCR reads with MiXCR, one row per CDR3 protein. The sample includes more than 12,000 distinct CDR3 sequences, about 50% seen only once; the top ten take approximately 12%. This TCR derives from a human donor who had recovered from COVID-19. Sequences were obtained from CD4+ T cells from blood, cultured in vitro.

Written as DNA, the CDR3 is TGCAGGGGCCGCGGGAGGACCCCGGTTGGGACAGATACGCAGTATTTT. Protein product: CRGRGRTPVGTDTQYF. The chain joins TRBV20-1 to TRBJ2-3; 8 positions agree with TRBD2. Germline V gene lookup returns CDR1 DFQATT and CDR2 SNEGSKA (reference sequence). The CDR3 runs 16 residues.